This T cell receptor (beta chain) was profiled in a study of blood T cell repertoires in COVID-19. For the study at large: COVID-19 samples from acute and convalescent phases originated in the United States, Italy and Spain. In each case, the material was cDNA or gDNA derived from T cells, B-cell-depleted T cells, or PBMCs.

This CDR3 contains 15 residues. V dropped 4 bases and J dropped 0 bases, with 10 bases sitting between them. The germline gives CDR1 SEHNR, CDR2 FQNEAQ (reference sequence). Clones were sequenced by immunoSEQ multiplex PCR, and TCRdb holds only the in-frame ones, with some missing. Among approximately 94,000 clones, around 83% were seen once, and the ten largest hold roughly 25%. Sequenced: peripheral blood. This TCR derives from a man between 60 and 75 years old with acute or convalescent COVID-19. The chain has TRBV7-9 and TRBJ1-3, with D possibly TRBD1 on 6 matching bases. CDR3 bases: TGTGCCAGCAGCTCGGACAGTAGCTCTGGAAACACCATATATTTT. Translating gives CASSSDSSSGNTIYF.